This T cell receptor beta chain appears in the sequencing data of a study of T-cell reconstitution after alpha-beta-depleted transplantation in children. Study-wide results and caveats: The study traced high day-60 TCRbeta diversity in some patients to surviving recipient T cells and thymic progenitors. When one year had passed after transplant, most T-cell counts and diversity came from newly produced T cells. Reported findings indicate that, about two months after transplant, alpha-beta T cells came from several hundred expanded clones, which were derived from non-depleted graft cells.

Concerning this clonotype itself: Its matching antigen is unknown.

Unique molecular identifiers were used in preparing the TCRbeta library. Via MiXCR, TCRdb re-called the PCR reads, giving one row per CDR3 protein. The sample shows about 250,000 distinct CDR3 sequences, roughly a quarter of them seen only once. Sequencing was performed on PBMCs, mostly from graft donor cells, taken 360 days after TCRalphabeta/CD19-depleted stem cell transplant. The TCR was taken from a female patient between 2 and 15 years old who had a stem cell transplant for congenital amegakaryocytic thrombocytopenia, so the T cells may come from the graft donor.

In nucleotides, the CDR3 is TGTGCCATCAGTGAGCCCGATAGCGGATCGAGCACAGATACGCAGTATTTT. Amino acid sequence: CAISEPDSGSSTDTQYF. The chain joins TRBV10-3 to TRBJ2-3; possible D gene TRBD2, 6 bases. V was shortened by 2 bases and J by 0 bases, with 15 bases between the two germline ends. CDR3 length: 17 amino acids. Looked up from germline, CDR1 is ENHRY and CDR2 is SYGVKD.